Listed below are T cell receptor beta chains from one sample, sequenced in a study of shared clonotypes between healthy human individuals. Generated by immunoSEQ multiplex PCR, the TCRdb table keeps only in-frame clones and is missing some. The repertoire holds millions of clones, 85% to 95% seen once, with roughly 0.15% in the top ten. Sequences were obtained from naive CD4+ T cells sorted from blood. The receptors derive from a man in his late teens or twenties in good health. Each CDR3 is given with its conserved first and last residue. D genes are given only for firm matches. The listing skips clone size in some rows; elsewhere it reads once, few, many or a size class.

v_gene	abundance	j_gene	d_gene	CDR3nt	CDR3aa
TRBV10-3	few	TRBJ2-5	TRBD2	TGTGCCTCGGGGGGGCAAGAGACCCAGTACTTC	CASGGQETQYF
TRBV6-5	once	TRBJ2-7	-	TGTGCCAGCAGTTACAAGGCGACTGACTACGAGCAGTACTTC	CASSYKATDYEQYF
TRBV10-1	-	TRBJ2-7	TRBD1	TGCGCCAGCAGTGGAGGACAGGGGAATTCCTTCTTTCACTACGAGCAGTACTTC	CASSGGQGNSFFHYEQYF
TRBV7-2	-	TRBJ1-1	-	TGTGCCAGCAGCTTAGCGTGGGCCGCGAACACTGAAGCTTTCTTT	CASSLAWAANTEAFF
TRBV5-5	-	TRBJ1-6	-	TGTGCCAGCAGCTTGGACAGGGTAGGGAATTCACCCCTCCACTTT	CASSLDRVGNSPLHF
TRBV6-4	-	TRBJ1-5	-	TGTGCCAGCAGTCCTGGAGCGGAGAACAATCAGCCCCAGCATTTT	CASSPGAENNQPQHF
TRBV2	-	TRBJ2-7	-	TGTGCCAGCAGGACCAGCAGCGAGCAGTACTTC	CASRTSSEQYF
TRBV4-1	-	TRBJ2-1	TRBD1	TGCGCCAGCAGCCAAGACTGGGACAGTTACAATGAGCAGTTCTTC	CASSQDWDSYNEQFF
TRBV30	-	TRBJ2-6	-	TGTGCCTGGAGGTTTACTGGGGCCAACGTCCTGACTTTC	CAWRFTGANVLTF
TRBV6-6	-	TRBJ2-6	TRBD1	TGTGCCAGCTCTTGGGACAGTGCACTTGGGGCCAACGTCCTGACTTTC	CASSWDSALGANVLTF
TRBV23-1	-	TRBJ1-5	-	TGCGCCAGCACCAACCCTCCCGGACGTTCGTTCAATCAGCCCCAGCATTTT	CASTNPPGRSFNQPQHF
TRBV5-4	-	TRBJ2-5	TRBD2	TGTGCCAGCAGCTCCGGACCAGCGGGGGTCGAGACCCAGTACTTC	CASSSGPAGVETQYF
TRBV5-4	-	TRBJ2-1	TRBD2	TGTGCCAGCAGCCCACCCCTTTTGGGGGCGGGAGGGGGCAATGAGCAGTTCTTC	CASSPPLLGAGGGNEQFF
TRBV5-4	-	TRBJ1-1	-	TGTGCCAGCCAACCTGGTCTTAACACTGAAGCTTTCTTT	CASQPGLNTEAFF
TRBV7-8	-	TRBJ2-1	-	TGTGCCAGCAACCCAGGGTACAATGAGCAGTTCTTC	CASNPGYNEQFF
TRBV10-2	-	TRBJ2-2	-	TGCGCCAGCAGTGATCCAGCGGAGATCGACACCGGGGAGCTGTTTTTT	CASSDPAEIDTGELFF
TRBV19	-	TRBJ2-5	-	TGTGCCAGTAGTATAGCGGGAGCACAAGAGACCCAGTACTTC	CASSIAGAQETQYF
TRBV19	-	TRBJ1-2	-	TGTGCCAGTAGATCCCAGGGAGTCTATGGCTACACCTTC	CASRSQGVYGYTF
TRBV6-6	-	TRBJ2-1	-	TGTGCCAGCAGCCTAGGGGCCGGTGAGCAGTTCTTC	CASSLGAGEQFF
TRBV5-1	-	TRBJ2-7	TRBD1	TGCGCCAGCAGCGGAGACAGGGGGCAATACGAGCAGTACTTC	CASSGDRGQYEQYF
TRBV7-9	-	TRBJ2-7	TRBD2	TGTGCCAGCAGCTTAGCTCTAGCTAGCGGGAGGGCCCGGGAGCAGTACTTC	CASSLALASGRAREQYF
TRBV6-5	-	TRBJ2-7	TRBD2	TGTGCCAGCAGGCCGGGACTAGCGAACTACGAGCAGTACTTC	CASRPGLANYEQYF